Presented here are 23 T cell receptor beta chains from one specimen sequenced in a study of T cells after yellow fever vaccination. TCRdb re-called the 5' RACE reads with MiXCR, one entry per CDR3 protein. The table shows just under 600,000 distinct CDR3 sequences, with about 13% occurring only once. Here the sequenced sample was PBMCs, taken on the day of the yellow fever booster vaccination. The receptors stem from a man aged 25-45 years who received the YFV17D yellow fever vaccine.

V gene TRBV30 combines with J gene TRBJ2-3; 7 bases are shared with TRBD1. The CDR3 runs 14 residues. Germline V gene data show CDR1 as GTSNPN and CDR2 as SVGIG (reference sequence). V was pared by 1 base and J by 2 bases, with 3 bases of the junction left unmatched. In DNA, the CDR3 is TGTGCCTGGAGTGCGACAGGGAACACAGATACGCAGTATTTT. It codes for CAWSATGNTDTQYF.

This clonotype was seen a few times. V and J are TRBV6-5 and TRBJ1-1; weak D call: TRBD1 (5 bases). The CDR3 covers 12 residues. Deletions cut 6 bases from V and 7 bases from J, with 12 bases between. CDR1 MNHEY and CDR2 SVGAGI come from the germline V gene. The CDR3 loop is CASRSGPGEAFF. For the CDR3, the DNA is TGTGCCAGCAGATCGGGACCGGGTGAAGCTTTCTTT.

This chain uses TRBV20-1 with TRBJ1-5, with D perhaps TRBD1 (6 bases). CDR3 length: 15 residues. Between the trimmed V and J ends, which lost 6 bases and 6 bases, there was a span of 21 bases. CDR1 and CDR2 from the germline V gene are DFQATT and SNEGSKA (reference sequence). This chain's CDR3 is CSARPGGLFSQPQHF. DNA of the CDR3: TGCAGTGCCCGACCGGGGGGCTTGTTCAGTCAGCCCCAGCATTTT.

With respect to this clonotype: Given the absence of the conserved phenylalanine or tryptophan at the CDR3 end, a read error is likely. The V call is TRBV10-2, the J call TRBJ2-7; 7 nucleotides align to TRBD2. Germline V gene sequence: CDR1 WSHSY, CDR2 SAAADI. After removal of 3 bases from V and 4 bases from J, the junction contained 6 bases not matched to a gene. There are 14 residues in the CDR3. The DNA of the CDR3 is TGCGCCAGCAGTGACGAAGGTAGCGGGTACGAGCAGTACTTA. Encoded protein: CASSDEGSGYEQYL.

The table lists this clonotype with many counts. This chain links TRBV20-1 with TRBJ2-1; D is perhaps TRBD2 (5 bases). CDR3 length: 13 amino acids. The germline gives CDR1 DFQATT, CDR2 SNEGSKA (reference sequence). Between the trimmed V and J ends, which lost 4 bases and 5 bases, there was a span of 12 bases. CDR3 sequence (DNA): TGCAGTGCTAAGTATCGAGCGGACAATGAGCAGTTCTTC. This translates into CSAKYRADNEQFF.

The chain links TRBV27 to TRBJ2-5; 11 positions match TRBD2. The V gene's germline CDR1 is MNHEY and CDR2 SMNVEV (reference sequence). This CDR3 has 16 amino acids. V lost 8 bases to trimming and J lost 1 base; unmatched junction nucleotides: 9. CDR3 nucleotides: TGTGCCAGCGCGGTATCGGGACTAGCGGCCCAAGAGACCCAGTACTTC. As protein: CASAVSGLAAQETQYF.

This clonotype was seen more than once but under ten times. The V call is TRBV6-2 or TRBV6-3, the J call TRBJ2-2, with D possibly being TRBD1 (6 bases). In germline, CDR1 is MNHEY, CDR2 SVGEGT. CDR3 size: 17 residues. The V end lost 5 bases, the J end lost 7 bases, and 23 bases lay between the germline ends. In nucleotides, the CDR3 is TGTGCCAGCAGTATACACCAACAAACAGGGCCCCTCGGGGAGCTGTTTTTT. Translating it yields CASSIHQQTGPLGELFF.

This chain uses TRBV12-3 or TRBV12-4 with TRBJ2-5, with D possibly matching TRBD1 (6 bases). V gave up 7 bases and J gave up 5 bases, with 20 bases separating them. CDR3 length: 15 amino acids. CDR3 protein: CASKLGAALRETQYF. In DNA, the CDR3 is TGTGCCAGCAAATTGGGGGCGGCCCTAAGGGAGACCCAGTACTTC.

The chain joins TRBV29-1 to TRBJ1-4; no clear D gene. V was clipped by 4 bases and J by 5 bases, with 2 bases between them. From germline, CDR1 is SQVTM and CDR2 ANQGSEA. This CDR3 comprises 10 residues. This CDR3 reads CSVGNEKLFF. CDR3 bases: TGCAGCGTTGGAAATGAAAAACTGTTTTTT. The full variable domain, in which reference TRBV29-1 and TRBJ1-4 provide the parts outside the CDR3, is SAVISQKPSRDICQRGTSLTIQCQVDSQVTMMFWYRQQPGQSLTLIATANQGSEATYESGFVIDKFPISRPNLTFSTLTVSNMSPEDSSIYLCSVGNEKLFFGSGTQLSVL.

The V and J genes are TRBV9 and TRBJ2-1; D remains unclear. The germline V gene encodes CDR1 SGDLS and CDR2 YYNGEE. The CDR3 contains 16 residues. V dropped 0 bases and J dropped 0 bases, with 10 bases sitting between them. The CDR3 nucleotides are TGTGCCAGCAGCGTAGATGGTCCGAGCTCCTACAATGAGCAGTTCTTC. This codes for CASSVDGPSSYNEQFF.

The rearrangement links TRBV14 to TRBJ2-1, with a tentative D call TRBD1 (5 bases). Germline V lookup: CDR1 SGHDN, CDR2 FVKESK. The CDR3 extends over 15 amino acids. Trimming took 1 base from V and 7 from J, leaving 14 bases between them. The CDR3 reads CASSQGFQGGNEQFF. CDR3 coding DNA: TGTGCCAGCAGCCAAGGATTTCAGGGCGGAAATGAGCAGTTCTTC.

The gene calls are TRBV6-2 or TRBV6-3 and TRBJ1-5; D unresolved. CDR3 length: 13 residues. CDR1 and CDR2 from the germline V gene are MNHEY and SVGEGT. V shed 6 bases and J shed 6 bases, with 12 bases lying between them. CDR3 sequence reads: CASSPEEFQPQHF. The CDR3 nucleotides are TGTGCCAGCAGCCCTGAGGAGTTTCAGCCCCAGCATTTT.

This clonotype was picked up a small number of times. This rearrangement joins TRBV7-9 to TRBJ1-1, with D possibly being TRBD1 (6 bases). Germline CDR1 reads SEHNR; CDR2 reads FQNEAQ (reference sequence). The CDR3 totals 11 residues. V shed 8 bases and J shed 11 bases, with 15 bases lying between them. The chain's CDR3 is CASQQGDKAFF. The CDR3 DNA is TGTGCCAGCCAACAGGGTGACAAGGCTTTCTTT.

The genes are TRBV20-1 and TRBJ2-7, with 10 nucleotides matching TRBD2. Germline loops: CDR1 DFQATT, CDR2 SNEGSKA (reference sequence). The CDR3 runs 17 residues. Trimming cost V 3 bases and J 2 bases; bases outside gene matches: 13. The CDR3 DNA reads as TGCAGTGCTAGTAGCGGGAGGACCACAGGAGTTGCCTACGAGCAGTACTTC. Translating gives CSASSGRTTGVAYEQYF.

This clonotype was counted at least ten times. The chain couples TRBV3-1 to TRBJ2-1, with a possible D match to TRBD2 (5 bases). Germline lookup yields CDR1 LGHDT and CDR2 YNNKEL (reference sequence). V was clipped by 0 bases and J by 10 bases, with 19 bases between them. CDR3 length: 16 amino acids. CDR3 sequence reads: CASSQETQRRYSEQFF. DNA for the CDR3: TGTGCCAGCAGCCAAGAGACACAGAGGAGGTATAGCGAGCAGTTCTTC.

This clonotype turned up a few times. CDR3 DNA sequence: TGTGCCAGCATGGCAGCGGGAGGGCCTTACGAGCAGTACTTC. Its protein is CASMAAGGPYEQYF. The V and J genes are TRBV2 and TRBJ2-7; TRBD2 matches at 10 bases. V lost 7 bases to trimming and J lost 4 bases; unmatched junction nucleotides: 7. The germline CDR1 and CDR2 sequences are SNHLY and FYNNEI. CDR3 length: 14 amino acids.

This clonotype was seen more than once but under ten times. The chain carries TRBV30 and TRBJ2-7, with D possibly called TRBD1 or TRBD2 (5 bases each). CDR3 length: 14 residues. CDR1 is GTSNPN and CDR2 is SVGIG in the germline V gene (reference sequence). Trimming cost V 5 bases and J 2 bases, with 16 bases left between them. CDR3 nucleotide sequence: TGTGCCTGGGTTACTGGGACGGAACCCTACGAGCAGTACTTC. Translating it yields CAWVTGTEPYEQYF. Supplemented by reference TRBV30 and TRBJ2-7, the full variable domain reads SQTIHQWPATLVQPVGSPLSLECTVEGTSNPNLYWYRQAAGRGLQLLFYSVGIGQISSEVPQNLSASRPQDRQFILSSKKLLLSDSGFYLCAWVTGTEPYEQYFGPGTRLTVT.

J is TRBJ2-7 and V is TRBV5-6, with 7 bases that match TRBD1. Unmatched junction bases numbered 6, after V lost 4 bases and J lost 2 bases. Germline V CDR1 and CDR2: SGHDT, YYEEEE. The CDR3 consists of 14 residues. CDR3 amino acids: CASSRGQYTYEQYF. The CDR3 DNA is TGTGCCAGCAGCCGGGGACAGTACACCTACGAGCAGTACTTC. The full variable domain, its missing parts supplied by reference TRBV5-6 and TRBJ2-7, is DAGVTQSPTHLIKTRGQQVTLRCSPKSGHDTVSWYQQALGQGPQFIFQYYEEEERQRGNFPDRFSGHQFPNYSSELNVNALLLGDSALYLCASSRGQYTYEQYFGPGTRLTVT.

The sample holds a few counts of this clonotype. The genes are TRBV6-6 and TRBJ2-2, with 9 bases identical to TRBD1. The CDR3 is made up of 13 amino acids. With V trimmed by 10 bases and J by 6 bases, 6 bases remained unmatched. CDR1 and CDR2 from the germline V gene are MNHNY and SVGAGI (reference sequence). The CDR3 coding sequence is TGTGCCACACCGGGACAGGGTGCCGGGGAGCTGTTTTTT. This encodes CATPGQGAGELFF.

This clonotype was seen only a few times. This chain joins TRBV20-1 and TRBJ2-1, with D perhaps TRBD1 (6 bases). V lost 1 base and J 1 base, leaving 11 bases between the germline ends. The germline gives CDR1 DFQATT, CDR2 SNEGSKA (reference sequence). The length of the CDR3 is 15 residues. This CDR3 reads CSARAPGVSYNEQFF. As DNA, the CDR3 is TGCAGTGCTAGAGCCCCAGGGGTATCCTACAATGAGCAGTTCTTC.

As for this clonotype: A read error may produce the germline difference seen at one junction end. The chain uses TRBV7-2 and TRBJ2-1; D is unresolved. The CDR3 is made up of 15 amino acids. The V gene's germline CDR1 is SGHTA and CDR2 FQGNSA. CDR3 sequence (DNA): TGTTCCAGCAGTTCGACCCCTCCTCAAAGGAGTGAGCAGTTCTTC. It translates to CSSSSTPPQRSEQFF.

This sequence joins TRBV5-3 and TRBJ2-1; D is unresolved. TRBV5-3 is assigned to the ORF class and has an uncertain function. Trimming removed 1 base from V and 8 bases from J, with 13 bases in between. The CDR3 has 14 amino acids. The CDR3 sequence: CARSLKVKGDEQFF. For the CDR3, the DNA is TGTGCCAGAAGCTTGAAAGTAAAGGGCGATGAGCAGTTCTTC.

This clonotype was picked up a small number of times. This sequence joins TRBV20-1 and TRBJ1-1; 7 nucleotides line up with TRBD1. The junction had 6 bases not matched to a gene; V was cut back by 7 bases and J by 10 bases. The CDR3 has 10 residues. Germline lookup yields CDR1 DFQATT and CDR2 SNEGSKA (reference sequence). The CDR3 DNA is TGCAGTGTACTGACAGGGCGAGCTTTCTTT. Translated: CSVLTGRAFF.